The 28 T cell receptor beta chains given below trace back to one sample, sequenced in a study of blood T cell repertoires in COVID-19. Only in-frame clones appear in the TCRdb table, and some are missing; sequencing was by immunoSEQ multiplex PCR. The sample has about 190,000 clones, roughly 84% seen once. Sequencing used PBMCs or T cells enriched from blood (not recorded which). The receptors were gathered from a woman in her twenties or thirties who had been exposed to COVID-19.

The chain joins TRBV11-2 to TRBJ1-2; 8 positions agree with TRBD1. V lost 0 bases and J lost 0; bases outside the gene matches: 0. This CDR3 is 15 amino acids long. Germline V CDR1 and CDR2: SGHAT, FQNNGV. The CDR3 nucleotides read TGTGCCAGCAGCTTAGAACAGGGGGCTAACTATGGCTACACCTTC. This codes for CASSLEQGANYGYTF.

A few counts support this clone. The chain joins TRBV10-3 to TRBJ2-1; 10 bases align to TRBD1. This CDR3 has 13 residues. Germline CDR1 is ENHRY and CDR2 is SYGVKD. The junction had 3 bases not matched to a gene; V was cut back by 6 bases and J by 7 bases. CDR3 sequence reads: CAIRPGQGNEQFF. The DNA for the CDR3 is TGTGCCATCAGACCGGGACAGGGGAATGAGCAGTTCTTC.

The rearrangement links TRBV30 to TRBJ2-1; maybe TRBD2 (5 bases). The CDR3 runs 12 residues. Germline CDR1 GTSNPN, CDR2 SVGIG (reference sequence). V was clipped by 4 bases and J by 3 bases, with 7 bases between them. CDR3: CAWTSSYNEQFF. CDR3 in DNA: TGTGCCTGGACTAGCAGCTACAATGAGCAGTTCTTC. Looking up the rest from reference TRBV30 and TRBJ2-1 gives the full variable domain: SQTIHQWPATLVQPVGSPLSLECTVEGTSNPNLYWYRQAAGRGLQLLFYSVGIGQISSEVPQNLSASRPQDRQFILSSKKLLLSDSGFYLCAWTSSYNEQFFGPGTRLTVL.

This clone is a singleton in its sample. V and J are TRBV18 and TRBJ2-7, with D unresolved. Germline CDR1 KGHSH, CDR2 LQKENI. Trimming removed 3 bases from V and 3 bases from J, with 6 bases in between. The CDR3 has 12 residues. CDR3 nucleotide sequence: TGTGCCAGCTCACCCACTGACTACGAGCAGTACTTC. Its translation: CASSPTDYEQYF.

DNA for the CDR3: TGCGCCAGCAGCCGAAACACGGGACAGGGGGACTACGAGCAGTACTTC. Protein: CASSRNTGQGDYEQYF. The chain employs TRBV5-1 and TRBJ2-7, with 11 bases identical to TRBD1. CDR1 is SGHRS and CDR2 is YFSETQ in the germline V gene. The CDR3 has 16 amino acids. The J segment lost 3 bases and the V segment lost 4 bases, leaving 9 bases of the junction unmatched.

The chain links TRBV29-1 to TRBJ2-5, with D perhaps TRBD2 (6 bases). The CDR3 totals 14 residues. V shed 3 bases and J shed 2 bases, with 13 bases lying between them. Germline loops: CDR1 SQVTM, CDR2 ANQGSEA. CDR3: CSVDLTGGQETQYF. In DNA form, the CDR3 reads TGCAGCGTTGATCTTACTGGGGGGCAAGAGACCCAGTACTTC.

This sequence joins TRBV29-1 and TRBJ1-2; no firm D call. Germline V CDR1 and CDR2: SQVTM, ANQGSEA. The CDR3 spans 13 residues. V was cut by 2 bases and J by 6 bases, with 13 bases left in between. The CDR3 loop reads CSVELVYIHGYTF. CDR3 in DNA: TGCAGCGTTGAACTCGTCTATATTCATGGCTACACCTTC.

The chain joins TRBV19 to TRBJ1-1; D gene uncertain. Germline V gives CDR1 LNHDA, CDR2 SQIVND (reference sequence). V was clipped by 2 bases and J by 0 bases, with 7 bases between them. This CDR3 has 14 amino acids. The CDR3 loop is CASSISPMNTEAFF. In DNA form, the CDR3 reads TGTGCCAGTAGTATATCCCCTATGAACACTGAAGCTTTCTTT.

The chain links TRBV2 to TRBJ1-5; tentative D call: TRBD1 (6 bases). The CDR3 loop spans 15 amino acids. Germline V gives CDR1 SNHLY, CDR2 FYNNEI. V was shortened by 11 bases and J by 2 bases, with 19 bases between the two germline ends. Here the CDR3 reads CAGTEQGVGNQPQHF. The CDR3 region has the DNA TGTGCCGGCACGGAACAGGGCGTCGGCAATCAGCCCCAGCATTTT.

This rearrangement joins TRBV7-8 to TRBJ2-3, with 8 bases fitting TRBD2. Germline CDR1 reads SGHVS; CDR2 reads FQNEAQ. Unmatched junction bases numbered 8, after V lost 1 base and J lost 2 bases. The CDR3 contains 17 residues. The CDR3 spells CASSLGTRGGPTDTQYF. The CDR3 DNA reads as TGTGCCAGCAGCTTAGGAACCCGGGGGGGCCCCACAGATACGCAGTATTTT.

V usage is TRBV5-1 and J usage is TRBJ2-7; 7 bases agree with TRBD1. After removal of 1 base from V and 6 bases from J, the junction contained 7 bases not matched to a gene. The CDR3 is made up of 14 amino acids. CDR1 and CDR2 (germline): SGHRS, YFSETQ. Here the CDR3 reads CASSLSPGTAEQYF. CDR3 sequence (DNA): TGCGCCAGCAGCTTGTCGCCAGGGACAGCCGAGCAGTACTTC.

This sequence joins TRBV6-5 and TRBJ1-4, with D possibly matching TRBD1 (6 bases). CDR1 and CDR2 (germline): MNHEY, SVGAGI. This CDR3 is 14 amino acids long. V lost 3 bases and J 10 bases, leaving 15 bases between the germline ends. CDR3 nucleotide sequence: TGTGCCAGCAGTTATTCAGGGGATGGGGGAAAACTGTTTTTT. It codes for CASSYSGDGGKLFF.

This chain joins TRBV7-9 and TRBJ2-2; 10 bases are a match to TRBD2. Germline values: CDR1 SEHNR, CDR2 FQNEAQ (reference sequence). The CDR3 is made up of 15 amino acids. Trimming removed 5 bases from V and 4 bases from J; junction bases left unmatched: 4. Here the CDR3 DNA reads TGTGCCAGCAGCAGAAGCGGGGGGGTCACCGGGGAGCTGTTTTTT. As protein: CASSRSGGVTGELFF.

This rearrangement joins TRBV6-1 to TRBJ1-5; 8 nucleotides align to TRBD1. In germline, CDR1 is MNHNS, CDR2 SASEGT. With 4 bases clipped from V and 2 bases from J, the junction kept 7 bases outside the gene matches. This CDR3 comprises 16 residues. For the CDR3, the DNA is TGTGCCAGCAGTGTACAGGGGGGGGCCGGCAATCAGCCCCAGCATTTT. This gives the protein CASSVQGGAGNQPQHF.

The CDR3 DNA follows: TGTGCCAGCAGCACCTCGAGGCCCGGGGAGCTGTTTTTT. It translates to CASSTSRPGELFF. V and J are TRBV6-2 or TRBV6-3 and TRBJ2-2; no reliable D call. The CDR3 runs to 13 residues. Per the germline V gene, CDR1 is MNHEY and CDR2 is SVGEGT. Trimming shortened V by 6 bases and J by 6 bases, and 11 bases separated the two germline ends.

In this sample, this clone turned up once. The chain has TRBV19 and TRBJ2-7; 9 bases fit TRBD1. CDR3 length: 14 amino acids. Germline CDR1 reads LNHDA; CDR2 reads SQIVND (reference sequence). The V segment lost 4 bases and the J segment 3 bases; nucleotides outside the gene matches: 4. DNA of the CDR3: TGTGCCAGTAGTAGCGGGACAGGGTACTACGAGCAGTACTTC. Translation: CASSSGTGYYEQYF.

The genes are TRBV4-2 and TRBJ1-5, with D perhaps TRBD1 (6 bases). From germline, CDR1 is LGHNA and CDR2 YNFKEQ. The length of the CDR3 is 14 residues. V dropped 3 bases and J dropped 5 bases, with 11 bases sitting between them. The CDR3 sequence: CASSQDRDYQPQHF. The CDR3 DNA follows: TGTGCCAGCAGCCAGGACAGAGACTATCAGCCCCAGCATTTT.

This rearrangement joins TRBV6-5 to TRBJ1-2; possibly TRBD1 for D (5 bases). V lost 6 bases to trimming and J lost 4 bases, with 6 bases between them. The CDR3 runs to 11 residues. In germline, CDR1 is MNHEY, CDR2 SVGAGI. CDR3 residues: CASRTAYGYTF. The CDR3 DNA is TGTGCCAGCAGGACAGCCTATGGCTACACCTTC.

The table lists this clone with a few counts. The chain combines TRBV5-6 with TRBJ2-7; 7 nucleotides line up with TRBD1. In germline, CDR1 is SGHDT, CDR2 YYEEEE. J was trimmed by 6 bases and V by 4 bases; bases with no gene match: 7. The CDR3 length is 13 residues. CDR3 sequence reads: CASSGDSPGEQYF. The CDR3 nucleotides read TGTGCCAGCAGCGGGGACAGCCCTGGCGAGCAGTACTTC.

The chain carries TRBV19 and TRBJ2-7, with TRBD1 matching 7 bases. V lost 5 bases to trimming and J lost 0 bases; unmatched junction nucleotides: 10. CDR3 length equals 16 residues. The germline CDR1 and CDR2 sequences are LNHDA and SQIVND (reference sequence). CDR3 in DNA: TGTGCCAGTAGTCCTCGTAGGGGGCCGGCCTCCTACGAGCAGTACTTC. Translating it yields CASSPRRGPASYEQYF.

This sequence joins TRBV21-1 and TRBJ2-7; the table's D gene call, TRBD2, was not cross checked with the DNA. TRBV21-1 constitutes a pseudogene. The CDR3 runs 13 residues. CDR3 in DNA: TGTGCCAGCGACGAGGAGCTTTCCTACGAGCAGTACTTC. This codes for CASDEELSYEQYF.

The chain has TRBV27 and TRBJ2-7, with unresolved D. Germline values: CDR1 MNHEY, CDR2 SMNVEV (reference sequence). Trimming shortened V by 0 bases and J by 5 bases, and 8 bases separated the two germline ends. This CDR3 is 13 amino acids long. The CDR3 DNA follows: TGTGCCAGCAGTTTATCGATAATAGACGAGCAGTACTTC. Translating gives CASSLSIIDEQYF.

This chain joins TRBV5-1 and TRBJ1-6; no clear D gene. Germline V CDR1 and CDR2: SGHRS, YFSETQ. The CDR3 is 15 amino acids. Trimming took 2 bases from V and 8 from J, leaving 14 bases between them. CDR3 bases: TGCGCCAGCAGCTTCGTAGGCGTGCGGGATTCACCCCTCCACTTT. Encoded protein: CASSFVGVRDSPLHF. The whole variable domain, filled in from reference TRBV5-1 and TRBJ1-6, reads KAGVTQTPRYLIKTRGQQVTLSCSPISGHRSVSWYQQTPGQGLQFLFEYFSETQRNKGNFPGRFSGRQFSNSRSEMNVSTLELGDSALYLCASSFVGVRDSPLHFGNGTRLTVT.

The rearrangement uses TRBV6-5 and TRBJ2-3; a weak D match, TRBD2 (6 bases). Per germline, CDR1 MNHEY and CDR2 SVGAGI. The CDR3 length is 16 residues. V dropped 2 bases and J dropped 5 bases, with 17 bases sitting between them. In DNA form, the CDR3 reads TGTGCCAGCAGTTACATGTTTGGAGGGGTCGGAGATACGCAGTATTTT. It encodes CASSYMFGGVGDTQYF.

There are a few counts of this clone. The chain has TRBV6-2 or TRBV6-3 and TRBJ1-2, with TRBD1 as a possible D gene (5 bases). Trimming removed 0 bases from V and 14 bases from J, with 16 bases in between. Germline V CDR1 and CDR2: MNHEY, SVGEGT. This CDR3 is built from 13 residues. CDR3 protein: CASSYSNIWGRTF. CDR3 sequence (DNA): TGTGCCAGCAGTTACTCGAATATTTGGGGGAGGACCTTC.

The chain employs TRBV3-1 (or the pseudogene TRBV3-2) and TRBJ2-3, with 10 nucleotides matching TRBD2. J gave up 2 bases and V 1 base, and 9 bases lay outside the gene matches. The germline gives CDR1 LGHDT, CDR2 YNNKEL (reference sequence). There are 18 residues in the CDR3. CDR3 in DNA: TGTGCCAGCAGCCAAGTCCCTAGCGGGGGCCTAGACACAGATACGCAGTATTTT. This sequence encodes CASSQVPSGGLDTDTQYF.

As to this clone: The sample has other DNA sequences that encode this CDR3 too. In DNA, the CDR3 is TGTGCCAGCACCCCAGAGGCCGGGGGGAATCAGCCCCAGCATTTT. Protein: CASTPEAGGNQPQHF. V is TRBV2 and J is TRBJ1-5; D is possibly TRBD1 (5 bases). The CDR3 extends over 15 amino acids. V was trimmed by 7 bases and J by 4 bases, leaving 17 bases between them. The V gene's germline CDR1 is SNHLY and CDR2 FYNNEI.

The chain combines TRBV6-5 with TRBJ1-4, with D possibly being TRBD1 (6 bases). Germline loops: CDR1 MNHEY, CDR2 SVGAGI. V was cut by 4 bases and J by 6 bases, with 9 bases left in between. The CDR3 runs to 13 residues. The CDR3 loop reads CASSSGEYEKLFF. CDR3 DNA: TGTGCCAGCAGTTCAGGGGAGTATGAAAAACTGTTTTTT.